Given below is one T cell receptor (beta chain) in context. These data belong to a study of blood T cell repertoires in COVID-19. Study-level information: Specimens from acute and convalescent COVID-19 originated in the United States, Italy and Spain. T cells, B-cell-depleted T cells, or PBMCs supplied cDNA or gDNA.

Original processing notes: Nucleated cell number was recorded as an estimate derived from reference gene primer amplification. The table came from immunoSEQ multiplex PCR; TCRdb's copy has only in-frame clones and leaves some out. V and J calls and clone size are copied from that table; D and trimming were computed from the DNA. The sample holds 200,000 to 250,000 clones, 65% to 90% seen once. The CDR3 is made up of 13 amino acids. Per the germline V gene, CDR1 is MNHNY and CDR2 is SVGAGI (reference sequence). V shed 8 bases and J 5 bases; nucleotides not matched to a gene: 8. The TCR originated in a woman between 45 and 60 years old with acute or convalescent COVID-19. The sequenced material came from peripheral blood. V is TRBV6-6 and J is TRBJ2-5; 7 nucleotides align to TRBD2. The CDR3 spells CASRGAGTETQYF. CDR3 nucleotide sequence: TGTGCCAGCCGTGGAGCGGGGACCGAGACCCAGTACTTC.